The next 18 T cell receptor beta chains were all read from a single sample in a study of T-cell reconstitution after alpha-beta-depleted transplantation in children. The TCRbeta library incorporated unique molecular identifiers. One entry per CDR3 protein, called by TCRdb with MiXCR from the PCR reads. The data hold some 440,000 distinct CDR3 sequences, with about 17% observed a single time. The sequenced sample was PBMCs, mostly from graft donor cells, obtained 360 days after TCRalphabeta/CD19-depleted stem cell transplant. These receptors all come from a boy younger than two who had a stem cell transplant for Wiskott-Aldrich syndrome, so the T cells may come from the graft donor.

This clonotype appeared a few times. CDR3: CASSLDRIWADTQYF. Here the CDR3 DNA reads TGCGCCAGCAGCTTGGACAGGATCTGGGCAGATACGCAGTATTTT. The gene calls are TRBV5-1 and TRBJ2-3, with TRBD1 as a possible D gene (5 bases). Germline CDR1 reads SGHRS; CDR2 reads YFSETQ. CDR3 length: 15 residues. Trimming shortened V by 0 bases and J by 4 bases, and 12 bases separated the two germline ends.

The chain recombines TRBV5-1 with TRBJ2-3; the D gene is possibly TRBD1 (6 bases). This CDR3 comprises 15 residues. From germline, CDR1 is SGHRS and CDR2 YFSETQ. V lost 2 bases and J lost 2, with 12 bases in between. The CDR3 loop is CASSFRTEATDTQYF. The CDR3 coding sequence is TGCGCCAGCAGCTTCCGGACAGAGGCCACAGATACGCAGTATTTT.

This clonotype has a handful of counts. The V call is TRBV3-1, the J call TRBJ2-5; 8 bases match TRBD2. Germline CDR1 is LGHDT and CDR2 is YNNKEL (reference sequence). CDR3 length: 18 amino acids. Trimming removed 0 bases from V and 1 base from J; junction bases left unmatched: 10. The CDR3 DNA sequence: TGTGCCAGCAGCCAAGAAGGAACAGGACTAGCTCCCCAAGAGACCCAGTACTTC. It yields the protein CASSQEGTGLAPQETQYF.

This chain uses TRBV15 with TRBJ2-2; D assignment may be TRBD1 or TRBD2 (5 bases each). Germline V gives CDR1 LNHNV, CDR2 YYDKDF (reference sequence). V dropped 7 bases and J dropped 4 bases, with 22 bases sitting between them. This CDR3 is 17 amino acids long. CDR3 DNA sequence: TGTGCCACCACCAAGGAGACACCCGGGGACCCCACCGGGGAGCTGTTTTTT. Translation: CATTKETPGDPTGELFF. The full variable domain, with the rest looked up from reference TRBV15 and TRBJ2-2, is DAMVIQNPRYQVTQFGKPVTLSCSQTLNHNVMYWYQQKSSQAPKLLFHYYDKDFNNEADTPDNFQSRRPNTSFCFLDIRSPGLGDTAMYLCATTKETPGDPTGELFFGEGSRLTVL.

This clonotype showed up just a few times. The CDR3 nucleotides read TGTGCCAGCAGCTTAGCGGGGGGGCAATACGAGCAGTACTTC. Translation gives CASSLAGGQYEQYF. The chain joins TRBV7-9 to TRBJ2-7, with a possible D match to TRBD2 (7 bases). V was clipped by 0 bases and J by 4 bases, with 10 bases between them. This CDR3 comprises 14 residues. CDR1 SEHNR and CDR2 FQNEAQ come from the germline V gene (reference sequence).

This clonotype was picked up one time. J is TRBJ2-7 and V is TRBV25-1, with 10 bases that match TRBD1. J lost 7 bases, V lost 3 bases, and 12 bases had no gene match. The germline CDR1 and CDR2 sequences are MGHDK and SYGVNS. The CDR3 covers 16 residues. In DNA form, the CDR3 reads TGTGCCAGCAGTGAGAGGGGGACAGGGGATTCGAGTGAGCAGTACTTC. Translation: CASSERGTGDSSEQYF.

This chain joins TRBV2 and TRBJ2-7; a possible D gene is TRBD2 (5 bases). Trimming stripped 5 bases from V and 4 bases from J, with 18 bases between. This CDR3 is 15 amino acids long. Germline-derived CDR1 and CDR2 are SNHLY and FYNNEI. This CDR3 reads CASSNPGSRVYEQYF. The CDR3 coding sequence is TGTGCCAGCAGTAACCCGGGATCCCGAGTTTACGAGCAGTACTTC.

The sample holds a few counts of this clonotype. This chain's CDR3 is CASSYSGFGNEQFF. In DNA, the CDR3 is TGTGCCAGCAGTTACTCGGGGTTCGGCAATGAGCAGTTCTTC. The chain is built from TRBV6-5 and TRBJ2-1; D is unclear. There are 14 residues in the CDR3. The V and J ends lost 0 bases and 6 bases respectively, with 9 bases between them. Looked up from germline, CDR1 is MNHEY and CDR2 is SVGAGI.

A few counts support this clonotype. This CDR3 reads CASSLEGRAYEQYF. The CDR3 DNA follows: TGTGCCAGCAGCTTAGAGGGCAGGGCCTACGAGCAGTACTTC. The chain is built from TRBV7-9 and TRBJ2-7; D may be TRBD1 (5 bases). Trimming shortened V by 1 base and J by 2 bases, and 9 bases separated the two germline ends. The CDR3 runs to 14 residues. The germline V gene has CDR1 SEHNR and CDR2 FQNEAQ (reference sequence).

The V and J genes are TRBV7-2 and TRBJ2-7; 10 bases fit TRBD1. V gave up 1 base and J gave up 4 bases; unmatched junction bases: 4. The CDR3 consists of 15 residues. Germline lookup yields CDR1 SGHTA and CDR2 FQGNSA. The CDR3 loop is CASSLVSGQGYEQYF. The CDR3 DNA reads as TGTGCCAGCAGCTTAGTATCGGGACAGGGGTACGAGCAGTACTTC.

This clonotype was seen a few times. The rearrangement joins TRBV15 to TRBJ2-7; 10 nucleotides line up with TRBD1. Germline CDR1 LNHNV, CDR2 YYDKDF (reference sequence). J lost 9 bases, V lost 0 bases, and 20 bases had no gene match. The CDR3 loop spans 19 amino acids. The CDR3 nucleotides read TGTGCCACCAGCAGAGACCCTCCACTCCGGGACAGGGGCTTCTCAGGGCAGTACTTC. This gives the protein CATSRDPPLRDRGFSGQYF.

The genes are TRBV7-9 and TRBJ2-3; D is uncertain. The V gene's germline CDR1 is SEHNR and CDR2 FQNEAQ (reference sequence). The V gene lost 3 bases and the J gene lost 2 bases, with 15 bases spanning the gap. CDR3 length: 16 amino acids. CDR3 region: CASSLIPAPYTDTQYF. DNA for the CDR3: TGTGCCAGCAGCTTGATTCCCGCACCCTACACAGATACGCAGTATTTT.

The rearrangement links TRBV5-1 to TRBJ2-3; D might be TRBD2 (5 bases). Deletions cut 0 bases from V and 0 bases from J, with 11 bases between. The CDR3 totals 16 residues. In germline, CDR1 is SGHRS, CDR2 YFSETQ. The CDR3 reads CASSLDGAASTDTQYF. The CDR3 DNA is TGCGCCAGCAGCTTGGATGGAGCGGCTAGCACAGATACGCAGTATTTT. Based on the CDR3 plus reference TRBV5-1 and TRBJ2-3, the full variable domain is KAGVTQTPRYLIKTRGQQVTLSCSPISGHRSVSWYQQTPGQGLQFLFEYFSETQRNKGNFPGRFSGRQFSNSRSEMNVSTLELGDSALYLCASSLDGAASTDTQYFGPGTRLTVL.

This clonotype was observed many times. This rearrangement joins TRBV5-1 to TRBJ2-1; D not resolved. Trimming removed 2 bases from V and 2 bases from J, with 14 bases in between. The germline gives CDR1 SGHRS, CDR2 YFSETQ. This CDR3 is 16 amino acids long. CDR3 bases: TGCGCCAGCAGCTTCAGCAAACGGCAGGCCTACAATGAGCAGTTCTTC. This gives the protein CASSFSKRQAYNEQFF.

The chain uses TRBV7-6 and TRBJ2-5; D possibly corresponds to TRBD2 (6 bases). The germline gives CDR1 SGHVS, CDR2 FNYEAQ. The ends were cut back, 5 bases at V and 1 base at J, with 14 bases in the middle. The CDR3 has 15 amino acids. Written as DNA, the CDR3 is TGTGCCAGCAGCCACCCGGGACTTTTCCAAGAGACCCAGTACTTC. Translating gives CASSHPGLFQETQYF.

This clonotype was found many times. V gene TRBV13 combines with J gene TRBJ2-3, with D hard to call. CDR3 size: 13 residues. Germline V CDR1 and CDR2: PRHDT, FYEKMQ (reference sequence). The V and J ends lost 1 base and 2 bases respectively, with 4 bases between them. As DNA, the CDR3 is TGTGCCAGCAGCTTAGTGAACACAGATACGCAGTATTTT. Translated: CASSLVNTDTQYF.

The rearrangement uses TRBV20-1 and TRBJ2-1; D not certain. The V and J ends lost 0 bases and 0 bases respectively, with 9 bases between them. CDR3 length equals 15 residues. CDR1 and CDR2 (germline): DFQATT, SNEGSKA (reference sequence). The CDR3 loop is CSARDRRGSYNEQFF. The DNA of the CDR3 is TGCAGTGCTAGAGATCGACGAGGCTCCTACAATGAGCAGTTCTTC.

The V call is TRBV7-2, the J call TRBJ2-4; D is unclear. Germline V CDR1 and CDR2: SGHTA, FQGNSA. The germline V and J ends were trimmed by 2 bases and 7 bases, with 12 bases remaining between them. The CDR3 is 14 amino acids. The CDR3 DNA is TGTGCCAGCAGCTTAAAGACCACGGGCAACATTCAGTACTTC. Residues: CASSLKTTGNIQYF.